This T cell receptor beta chain comes out of a study of cytomegalovirus exposure and HLA in healthy donors. Study-level information: Early released data comprised around 80 million unique TCRs from HLA-typed donors.

This clone has just a few counts. Its cognate antigen is unknown. The ends were cut back, 1 base at V and 5 bases at J, with 9 bases in the middle. From germline, CDR1 is MNHNY and CDR2 SVGAGI (reference sequence). The CDR3 covers 14 residues. Amplification used 60 Vbeta primers and 13 Jbeta primers. The repertoire was sequenced with immunoSEQ multiplex PCR; TCRdb's copy has only in-frame clones and lacks some. The sample carries about 110,000 clones, over 75% recorded once. Overall study findings and caveats: DRB1 had the most TCR associations and HLA-C the fewest, a later analysis found, with rates varying by HLA locus.

The source is a man aged 30-40 years in good health and CMV-seronegative. This sequence joins TRBV6-6 and TRBJ1-5; D remains ambiguous. The sequenced material came from PBMCs. The CDR3 here is CASSYFVEHQPQHF. CDR3 DNA sequence: TGTGCCAGCAGTTACTTCGTAGAACATCAGCCCCAGCATTTT.